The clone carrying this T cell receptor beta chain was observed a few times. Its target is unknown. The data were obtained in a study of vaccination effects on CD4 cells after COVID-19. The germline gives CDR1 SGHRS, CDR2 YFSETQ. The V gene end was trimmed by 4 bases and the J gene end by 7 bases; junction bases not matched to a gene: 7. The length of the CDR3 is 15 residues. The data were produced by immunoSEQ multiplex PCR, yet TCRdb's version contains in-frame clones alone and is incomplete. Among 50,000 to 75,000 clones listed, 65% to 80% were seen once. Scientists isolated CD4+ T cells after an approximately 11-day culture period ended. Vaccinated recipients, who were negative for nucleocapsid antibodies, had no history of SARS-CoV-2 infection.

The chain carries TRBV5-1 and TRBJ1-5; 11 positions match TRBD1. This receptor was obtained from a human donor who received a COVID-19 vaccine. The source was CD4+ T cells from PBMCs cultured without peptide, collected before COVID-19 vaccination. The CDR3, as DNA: TGCGCCAGCAGCGAAGGACAGGGGGCCTGGCAGCCCCAGCATTTT. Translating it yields CASSEGQGAWQPQHF. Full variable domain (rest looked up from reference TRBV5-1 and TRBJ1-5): KAGVTQTPRYLIKTRGQQVTLSCSPISGHRSVSWYQQTPGQGLQFLFEYFSETQRNKGNFPGRFSGRQFSNSRSEMNVSTLELGDSALYLCASSEGQGAWQPQHFGDGTRLSIL.